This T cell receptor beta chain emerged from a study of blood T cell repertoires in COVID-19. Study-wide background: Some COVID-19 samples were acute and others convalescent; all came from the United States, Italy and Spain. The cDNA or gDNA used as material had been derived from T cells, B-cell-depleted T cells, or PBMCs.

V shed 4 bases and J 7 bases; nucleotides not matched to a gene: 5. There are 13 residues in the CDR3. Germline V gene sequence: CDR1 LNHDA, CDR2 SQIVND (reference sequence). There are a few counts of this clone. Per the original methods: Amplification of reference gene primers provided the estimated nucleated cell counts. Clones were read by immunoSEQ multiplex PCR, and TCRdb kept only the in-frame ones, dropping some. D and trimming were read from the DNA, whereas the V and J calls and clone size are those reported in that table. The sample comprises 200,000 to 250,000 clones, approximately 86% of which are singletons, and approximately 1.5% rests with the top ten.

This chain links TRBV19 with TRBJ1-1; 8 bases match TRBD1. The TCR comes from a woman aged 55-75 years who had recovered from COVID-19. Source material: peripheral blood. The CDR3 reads CASSTQGASEAFF. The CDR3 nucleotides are TGTGCCAGTAGTACCCAGGGGGCAAGTGAAGCTTTCTTT.